These T cell receptor beta chains were read from a single sample in a study of cytomegalovirus exposure and HLA in healthy donors. TCRdb keeps only in-frame clones here, not all; method: immunoSEQ multiplex PCR. Of tens of thousands of clones listed, roughly 80% are singletons. The sequencing sample was made of PBMCs. These receptors all stem from a middle-aged woman in good health and CMV-seronegative. Each CDR3 is given with its conserved first and last residue. The D gene is left open where the match is weak. Some rows mark clone size as missing; the rest say once, few, many or name a class of expanded clone.

j_call	d_call	v_call	clone_size	cdr3_aa	cdr3_nt
TRBJ2-4	NA	TRBV27	NA	CASSSSGTGRNIQYF	TGTGCCAGCAGTTCATCCGGGACTGGGCGGAACATTCAGTACTTC
TRBJ2-5	TRBD2	TRBV7-8	NA	CASSLVRGGQETQYF	TGTGCCAGCAGCTTAGTTCGGGGAGGGCAAGAGACCCAGTACTTC
TRBJ2-2	NA	TRBV19	NA	CASSMTGIGGELFF	TGTGCCAGTAGTATGACCGGGATTGGCGGGGAGCTGTTTTTT
TRBJ2-7	TRBD1	TRBV28	NA	CASSLGDRGEQYF	TGTGCCAGCAGTTTAGGAGACAGGGGCGAGCAGTACTTC
TRBJ2-1	TRBD2	TRBV12-5	NA	CASGPTGTSGRYNEQFF	TGTGCTAGTGGTCCGACCGGGACTAGCGGGAGATACAATGAGCAGTTCTTC
TRBJ2-7	TRBD2	TRBV28	NA	CASTVSGRPYEQYF	TGTGCCAGCACCGTTAGCGGGAGACCCTACGAGCAGTACTTT
TRBJ1-2	NA	TRBV4-3	NA	CASSQGANYGYTF	TGCGCCAGCAGCCAAGGGGCCAACTATGGCTACACCTTC
TRBJ2-7	TRBD2	TRBV5-1	NA	CASSALAGGPLEQYF	TGCGCCAGCAGCGCCCTAGCGGGAGGGCCCCTCGAGCAGTACTTC
TRBJ2-2	TRBD1	TRBV10-3	once	CAIRIGTANTGELFF	TGTGCCATCAGGATAGGGACAGCCAACACCGGGGAGCTGTTTTTT
TRBJ1-1	NA	TRBV9	NA	CASSVNSYTEAFF	TGTGCCAGCAGCGTAAACAGCTACACTGAAGCTTTCTTT
TRBJ2-3	NA	TRBV13	NA	CASSLEGQWDIHSTDTQYF	TGTGCCAGCAGCTTAGAAGGGCAATGGGACATTCATAGCACAGATACGCAGTATTTT
TRBJ2-3	TRBD2	TRBV29-1	NA	CSVDGTSGSGGTDTQYF	TGCAGCGTTGATGGGACTAGCGGGAGCGGTGGCACAGATACGCAGTATTTT
TRBJ2-5	NA	TRBV7-7	NA	CASSLEAFRGGQETQYF	TGTGCTAGCAGCTTAGAGGCTTTCCGGGGAGGCCAAGAGACCCAGTACTTC
TRBJ1-2	NA	TRBV13	NA	CASSLAGGDGYTF	TGTGCCAGCAGCTTAGCGGGGGGCGATGGCTACACCTTC
TRBJ2-1	TRBD2	TRBV28	few	CASPPTSGAYNEQFF	TGTGCCAGCCCTCCTACTAGCGGGGCTTACAATGAGCAGTTCTTC
TRBJ2-1	NA	TRBV18	NA	CASSPRQASDEQFF	TGTGCCAGCTCACCGCGACAGGCTTCGGATGAGCAGTTCTTC
TRBJ2-2	TRBD2	TRBV5-1	few	CASSSGLAGGHGELFF	TGCGCCAGCAGCTCCGGACTAGCGGGAGGGCACGGGGAGCTGTTTTTT
TRBJ2-7	TRBD2	TRBV6-1	few	CASRTSVLPYEQYF	TGTGCCAGCAGAACTAGCGTATTGCCCTACGAGCAGTACTTC
TRBJ2-7	NA	TRBV7-9	NA	CASSFPQGQSYEQYF	TGTGCCAGCAGCTTCCCCCAGGGTCAGAGCTACGAGCAGTACTTC
TRBJ2-5	TRBD1	TRBV28	few	CASSLLTGQVETQYF	TGTGCCAGCAGCCTCCTGACAGGGCAGGTAGAGACCCAGTACTTC
TRBJ1-2	NA	TRBV5-1	few	CASSPDSPNYGYTF	TGCGCCAGCAGCCCGGACAGTCCTAACTATGGCTACACCTTC
TRBJ2-3	TRBD1	TRBV18	NA	CASSFGTGTDTQYF	TGTGCCAGCTCTTTTGGGACAGGGACAGATACGCAGTATTTT
TRBJ1-1	TRBD1	TRBV5-4	NA	CASSREGQHTEAFF	TGTGCCAGCAGCCGGGAGGGACAGCACACTGAAGCTTTCTTT
TRBJ2-1	TRBD2	TRBV6-6	NA	CASTAGGYNEQFF	TGTGCCAGCACGGCGGGAGGGTACAATGAGCAGTTCTTC
TRBJ2-1	TRBD2	TRBV27	NA	CASSPRTSGSEDDSYNEQFF	TGTGCCAGCAGTCCTCGGACTAGCGGGAGCGAGGACGACTCCTACAATGAGCAGTTCTTC
TRBJ2-1	TRBD2	TRBV28	NA	CASRLANLIYNEQFF	TGTGCCAGCAGACTAGCGAATCTGATCTACAATGAGCAGTTCTTC
TRBJ1-3	TRBD1	TRBV5-1	NA	CASSPWDREGTIYF	TGCGCCAGCAGCCCCTGGGACAGAGAAGGGACCATATATTTT
TRBJ2-5	TRBD2	TRBV18	NA	CASSPNLSGRAGETQYF	TGTGCCAGCTCACCAAATCTTAGCGGGAGGGCCGGTGAGACCCAGTACTTC
TRBJ1-1	TRBD1	TRBV6-6	NA	CASKTTGVNTEAFF	TGTGCCAGCAAGACGACAGGGGTGAACACTGAAGCTTTCTTT
TRBJ2-1	NA	TRBV29-1	NA	CSVGGAYYNEQFF	TGCAGCGTGGGCGGGGCGTACTACAATGAGCAGTTCTTC
TRBJ2-7	TRBD2	TRBV18	NA	CASSTTSGSIHEQYF	TGTGCCAGCTCGACCACTAGCGGGAGTATCCACGAGCAGTACTTC
TRBJ2-7	TRBD1	TRBV25-1	NA	CASSEWGTGGHEQYF	TGTGCCAGCAGTGAATGGGGGACAGGGGGGCACGAGCAGTACTTC
TRBJ1-1	TRBD1	TRBV11-2	NA	CASSGLGGNTEAFF	TGTGCCAGCAGCGGGTTAGGGGGCAACACTGAAGCTTTCTTT
TRBJ1-5	NA	TRBV4-1	NA	CASSLVMGGDDSNQPQHF	TGCGCCAGCAGCCTCGTGATGGGGGGGGACGATAGCAATCAGCCCCAGCATTTT
TRBJ1-5	NA	TRBV7-2	NA	CASSFTENNQPQHF	TGTGCCAGCAGCTTTACAGAAAACAATCAGCCCCAGCATTTT
TRBJ2-1	TRBD2	TRBV5-1	NA	CASSLVTSGIYEQFF	TGCGCCAGCAGCTTGGTAACTAGCGGGATCTATGAGCAGTTCTTC
TRBJ1-3	TRBD1	TRBV2	NA	CASGRDRRHSGNTIYF	TGTGCCAGCGGTAGGGACAGGAGACATTCTGGAAACACCATATATTTT
TRBJ2-5	NA	TRBV4-2	NA	CASSLRGEETQYF	TGTGCCAGCAGCCTCAGGGGGGAAGAGACCCAGTACTTC
TRBJ2-1	TRBD2	TRBV5-1	few	CASSTGTSGRIRSNEQFF	TGCGCCAGCAGCACCGGGACTAGCGGGAGGATACGGTCCAATGAGCAGTTCTTC